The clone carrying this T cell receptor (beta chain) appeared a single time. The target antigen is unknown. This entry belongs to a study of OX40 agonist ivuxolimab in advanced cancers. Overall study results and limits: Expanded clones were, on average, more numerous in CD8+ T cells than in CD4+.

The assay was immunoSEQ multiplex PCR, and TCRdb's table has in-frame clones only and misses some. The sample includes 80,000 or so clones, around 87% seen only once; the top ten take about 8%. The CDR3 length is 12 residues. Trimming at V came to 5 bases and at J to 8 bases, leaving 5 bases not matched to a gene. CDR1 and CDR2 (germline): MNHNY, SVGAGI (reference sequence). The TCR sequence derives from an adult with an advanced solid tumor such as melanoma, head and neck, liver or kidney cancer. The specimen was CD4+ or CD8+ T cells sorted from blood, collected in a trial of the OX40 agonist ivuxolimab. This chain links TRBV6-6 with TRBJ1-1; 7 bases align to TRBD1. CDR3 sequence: CASSRQGPEAFF. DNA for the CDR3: TGTGCCAGCAGTCGACAGGGCCCCGAAGCTTTCTTT.